Listed below are T cell receptor beta chains from one sample, sequenced in a study of T cells in Graves' hyperthyroidism and ophthalmopathy. TCRdb processed the multiplex PCR reads anew with MiXCR; each CDR3 protein has one entry. The sample comprises about 600,000 distinct CDR3 sequences, approximately 15% of which are singletons, and 2.5% to 4% rests with the top ten. Sequenced sample: blood. All receptors come from a middle-aged woman with Graves' ophthalmopathy. The CDR3 runs from the conserved cysteine through the conserved F or W. The D gene is left open where the match is weak. The size field is filled for only some rows; it gives once, few, many or a size class.

V gene,J gene,D gene,clone size,CDR3 DNA,CDR3 protein
TRBV9,TRBJ2-1,.,few,TGTGCCAGCAGCGTAGATCCGAACCCCTCCGATGAGCAGTTCTTC,CASSVDPNPSDEQFF
TRBV7-9,TRBJ1-1,.,few,TGTGCCAGCAGCTTATCTCGGGGTAGTGTCCTTGAAGCTTTCTTT,CASSLSRGSVLEAFF
TRBV28,TRBJ2-1,.,many,TGTGCCAGCAGTTTAAGGCTGGAGACGGATGAGCAGTTCTTC,CASSLRLETDEQFF
TRBV6-5,TRBJ2-7,.,many,TGTGCCAGCAGTTACTCGTCAGGTCCCCTTTACGAGCAGTACTTC,CASSYSSGPLYEQYF
TRBV28,TRBJ2-2,.,.,TGTGCCAGCAGTTGGGGGACGGATAACACCGGGGAGCTGTTTTTT,CASSWGTDNTGELFF
TRBV3-1,TRBJ2-7,TRBD1,.,TGTGCCAGCAGCTTACAGGGGGTTCCGCCTAGCGAGCAGTACTTC,CASSLQGVPPSEQYF
TRBV2,TRBJ1-2,.,.,TGTGCCAGCAGGACTACCGGGACGCGGGCCTTCTATGGCAACACCTTC,CASRTTGTRAFYGNTF
TRBV28,TRBJ1-1,.,few,TGTGCCAGCATCACCAACGGGAATAGGGGATGGACTGAAGCTTTCTTT,CASITNGNRGWTEAFF
TRBV6-1,TRBJ2-1,.,few,TGTGCCAGCAGGCGGTTCCTCTCCTCCTACAATGAGCAGTTCTTC,CASRRFLSSYNEQFF
TRBV11-3,TRBJ1-4,.,many,TGTGCCAGCAGCTTAGACAAACATAAGGCAACTAATGAAAAACTGTTTTTT,CASSLDKHKATNEKLFF
TRBV12-3/TRBV12-4,TRBJ2-1,.,.,TGTGCCAGCACCGGCGGGACAGAGAATTCGACTGAGCAGTTCTTC,CASTGGTENSTEQFF
TRBV7-9,TRBJ2-1,.,few,TGTGCCAGCAGCTTAGGTATAAACAATGAGCAGTTCTTC,CASSLGINNEQFF
TRBV18,TRBJ1-4,.,few,TGTGCCAGCTCACCGACCCAGGGTTCAGGATGGGAAAAACTGTTTTTT,CASSPTQGSGWEKLFF
TRBV20-1,TRBJ2-7,TRBD2,many,TGCAGTGCTAGCATCCGGGGAGGGTACGAGCAGTACTTC,CSASIRGGYEQYF
TRBV15,TRBJ1-6,.,.,TGTGCCACCAGCGGATGGCTCGCGGGTACGAATTCACCCCTCCACTTT,CATSGWLAGTNSPLHF
TRBV2,TRBJ1-5,TRBD1,many,TGTGCCAGCACCCAGGACAGGGACGGCAATCAGCCCCAGCATTTT,CASTQDRDGNQPQHF
TRBV7-3,TRBJ2-1,.,many,TGTGCCAGCAGCTCTTATATGGGCAATGAGCAGTTCTTC,CASSSYMGNEQFF
TRBV2,TRBJ2-7,TRBD1,many,TGTGCCAGCGGATCGGACAGGGTCTACGGCGAGCAGTACTTC,CASGSDRVYGEQYF
TRBV6-1,TRBJ1-6,TRBD1,.,TGTGCCAGCAGTGAATCCGGACAGGGAAATTCACCCCTCCACTTT,CASSESGQGNSPLHF
TRBV10-3,TRBJ2-5,.,many,TGTGCCATCAGTGAGCCGTCAAGGCCCCAAGAGACCCAGTACTTC,CAISEPSRPQETQYF
TRBV19,TRBJ1-1,.,.,TGTGCCAGTAGTATAGGGTCGGGTGTTGGGACTGAAGCTTTCTTT,CASSIGSGVGTEAFF
TRBV20-1,TRBJ2-1,TRBD2,many,TGCAGTGCTAGTGCGGGACTAGGAGGGCGCAATGAGCAGTTCTTC,CSASAGLGGRNEQFF
TRBV7-9,TRBJ2-3,TRBD2,.,TGTGCCAGCAGCCCCCTGGCTAGCGGGGGTATCGATACGCAGTATTTT,CASSPLASGGIDTQYF
TRBV7-9,TRBJ1-4,TRBD1,many,TGTGCCAGCAGCTTAACCGGGACAGATGAAAAACTGTTTTTT,CASSLTGTDEKLFF
TRBV6-1,TRBJ2-4,.,few,TGTGCCAGCAGCAAACAGCTAGCCAAAAACATTCAGTACTTC,CASSKQLAKNIQYF
TRBV27,TRBJ2-7,TRBD2,many,TGTGCCAGCAGTTTAAAGCGGGGGTACGAGCAGTACTTC,CASSLKRGYEQYF
TRBV29-1,TRBJ1-1,.,many,TGCAGCGTTGAGAGTCAGGGGAACACTGAAGCTTTCTTT,CSVESQGNTEAFF
TRBV6-4,TRBJ1-5,.,.,TGTGCCAGCGTTTGGGGAGGACAGCCCCAGCATTTT,CASVWGGQPQHF
TRBV2,TRBJ2-7,.,many,TGTGCCAGCAGGCCAAGATCGGGGTTTTACGAGCAGTACTTC,CASRPRSGFYEQYF
TRBV4-1,TRBJ1-2,TRBD1,.,TGCGCCAGCAGCCAACCGGGACAGGAATCCTATGGCTACACCTTC,CASSQPGQESYGYTF
TRBV5-1,TRBJ2-2,.,many,TGCGCCAGCAGCCCCCAGCCGAACACCGGGGAGCTGTTTTTT,CASSPQPNTGELFF
TRBV6-2/TRBV6-3,TRBJ1-2,TRBD1,many,TGTGCCAGCAGTTACGCTGGACAGGGTTATGGCTACACCTTC,CASSYAGQGYGYTF
TRBV11-2,TRBJ1-1,.,many,TGTGCCAGCAGCTCCCCATGGGGTATGAACACTGAAGCTTTCTTT,CASSSPWGMNTEAFF
TRBV3-1,TRBJ1-3,.,few,TGTGCCAGCAGCCAAGACGGCCAAGCCATATATTTT,CASSQDGQAIYF
TRBV19,TRBJ2-7,.,few,TGTGCCAGTAGTCTCGGAAGGGACACCTCCTACGAGCAGTACTTC,CASSLGRDTSYEQYF
TRBV7-6,TRBJ1-1,.,many,TGTGCCAGCAGCTTAGATGTGGAGTCTGAAGCTTTCTTT,CASSLDVESEAFF
TRBV28,TRBJ2-7,.,many,TGTGCCAGCAGCCCTGGGTTCTACGAGCAGTACTTC,CASSPGFYEQYF
TRBV7-3,TRBJ1-5,.,few,TGTGCCAGCAGCTTAAATCACAGGGCTAGCAATCAGCCCCAGCATTTT,CASSLNHRASNQPQHF
TRBV7-3,TRBJ1-2,.,many,TGTGCCAGCAGCTCTGGACACGGCGACGATGGCTACACCTTC,CASSSGHGDDGYTF
TRBV2,TRBJ1-2,.,few,TGTGCCAGCAGCCTCTGGGCGTCGGGGTATGGGGGTGGCTACACCTTC,CASSLWASGYGGGYTF
TRBV5-1,TRBJ2-1,.,.,TGCGCCAGCGGCCATAACTCCTACAATGAGCAGTTCTTC,CASGHNSYNEQFF
TRBV27,TRBJ2-7,TRBD2,few,TGTGCCAGCAGATGGACTAGCGATGCCTACGAGCAGTACTTC,CASRWTSDAYEQYF
TRBV18,TRBJ1-2,.,.,TGTGCCAGCTCACCACCGAACAGGGTATTCTATGGCTACACCTTC,CASSPPNRVFYGYTF
TRBV7-2,TRBJ2-7,TRBD2,.,TGTGCCAGCAGCTTAGGAGCGGGAGCCCGAGCATGGGAGCAGTACTTC,CASSLGAGARAWEQYF
TRBV6-5,TRBJ1-1,.,many,TGTGCCAGCAGTTACTCGAGTTCGGGGGTTGGCACTGAAGCTTTCTTT,CASSYSSSGVGTEAFF
TRBV20-1,TRBJ1-4,.,.,TGCAGTGCTAGAGATCAGGGAGGGCGTAATGAAAAACTGTTTTTT,CSARDQGGRNEKLFF
TRBV29-1,TRBJ1-1,.,many,TGCAGCGTTGGAGAGGCAGCTAACACTGAAGCTTTCTTT,CSVGEAANTEAFF
TRBV2,TRBJ2-2,.,few,TGTGCCAGCAGTGACCGGAGGCTGGAGAACACCGGGGAGCTGTTTTTT,CASSDRRLENTGELFF
TRBV28,TRBJ2-2,.,many,TGTGCCAGCAGTCCCAGTGTAGGGCCCCCCGGGGAGCTGTTTTTT,CASSPSVGPPGELFF
TRBV19,TRBJ2-7,.,few,TGTGCCAGTCGCGCCAACGGTTACTCCTACGAGCAGTACTTC,CASRANGYSYEQYF
TRBV7-8,TRBJ1-6,.,.,TGTGCCAGCAGCTTAGAGGTGGGGGCGGGTTCACCCCTCCACTTT,CASSLEVGAGSPLHF
TRBV7-9,TRBJ2-3,TRBD2,.,TGTGCCAGCAGCCCACGGCCCGGACTAGCGCTTAACACAGATACGCAGTATTTT,CASSPRPGLALNTDTQYF
TRBV3-1,TRBJ2-2,.,many,TGTGCCAGCAGCCCAAGTTTCAGCCGGACCGGGGAGCTGTTTTTT,CASSPSFSRTGELFF
TRBV6-1,TRBJ2-7,.,many,TGTGCCAGTTTCGAGGGAGAAGGGGGCTCCTACGAGCAGTACTTC,CASFEGEGGSYEQYF
TRBV5-4,TRBJ1-2,.,.,TGTGCCAGCAGCCCAGGGTCTAGTTCTAACTATGGCTACACCTTC,CASSPGSSSNYGYTF